One and the same sample provided the 19 T cell receptor beta chains below, sequenced in a study of blood T cell repertoires in COVID-19. Profiling relied on immunoSEQ multiplex PCR, and the TCRdb table lists in-frame clones only, not all of them. This table holds around 200,000 clones, roughly 90% found once. Sequences were obtained from peripheral blood. The receptors were gathered from a man in his forties or fifties with active or convalescent COVID-19.

V and J are TRBV3-1 (or the pseudogene TRBV3-2) and TRBJ1-1, with TRBD1 identical over 9 bases. CDR1 and CDR2 (germline): LGHDT, YNNKEL (reference sequence). Trimming at V came to 3 bases and at J to 5 bases, leaving 7 bases not matched to a gene. The length of the CDR3 is 15 residues. CDR3 in DNA: TGTGCCAGCAGCCACCACAGGGGGCTGGATACTGAAGCTTTCTTT. Protein: CASSHHRGLDTEAFF.

The V and J genes are TRBV2 and TRBJ1-1, with 8 positions matching TRBD1. The CDR3 contains 16 residues. Germline trimming cut 4 bases from V and 0 bases from J; bases unmatched to any gene: 7. From germline, CDR1 is SNHLY and CDR2 FYNNEI. CDR3 bases: TGTGCCAGCAGTGGGGGCCGGACAGGGTTGAACACTGAAGCTTTCTTT. Translating gives CASSGGRTGLNTEAFF.

V is TRBV30 and J is TRBJ2-6; tentatively, D is TRBD2 (5 bases). There are 15 residues in the CDR3. Germline CDR1 reads GTSNPN; CDR2 reads SVGIG (reference sequence). The V gene lost 4 bases and the J gene lost 2 bases, with 12 bases spanning the gap. Here the CDR3 reads CAWNRPRAGANVLTF. The CDR3 nucleotides read TGTGCCTGGAACCGCCCGCGGGCTGGGGCCAACGTCCTGACTTTC.

The chain is built from TRBV29-1 and TRBJ1-4, with a possible D match to TRBD1 (5 bases). V shed 5 bases and J shed 3 bases, with 10 bases lying between them. The CDR3 spans 13 residues. Germline CDR1 SQVTM, CDR2 ANQGSEA. The CDR3 DNA sequence: TGCAGCGTTTGGGGGGACGCTAATGAAAAACTGTTTTTT. Its translation: CSVWGDANEKLFF.

The chain uses TRBV27 and TRBJ1-2; 8 nucleotides agree with TRBD1. Germline CDR1 reads MNHEY; CDR2 reads SMNVEV (reference sequence). The CDR3 extends over 14 amino acids. The ends lost 7 bases at V and 8 bases at J; junction bases unmatched: 12. The CDR3 protein is CASKSGTGPRGYTF. Written as DNA, the CDR3 is TGTGCCAGCAAATCCGGGACAGGTCCCCGAGGCTACACCTTC.

The chain couples TRBV24-1 to TRBJ2-2; 9 bases match TRBD1. Trimming took 2 bases from V and 4 from J; bases not matched to a gene: 4. The CDR3 runs to 16 residues. Per germline, CDR1 KGHDR and CDR2 SFDVKD. The CDR3 coding sequence is TGTGCCACCAGTGATTCTACGACAGGGGGCACCGGGGAGCTGTTTTTT. It codes for CATSDSTTGGTGELFF.

The chain links TRBV27 to TRBJ2-7; 11 bases line up with TRBD2. Germline lookup yields CDR1 MNHEY and CDR2 SMNVEV (reference sequence). The CDR3 length is 15 residues. V was clipped by 6 bases and J by 3 bases; unmatched bases: 7. The CDR3 coding sequence is TGTGCCAGCAGCCACCGACTAGCGGGAATCTACGAGCAGTACTTC. Translating it yields CASSHRLAGIYEQYF.

The rearrangement joins TRBV5-6 to TRBJ2-2, with 9 bases lining up with TRBD1. This CDR3 is built from 14 residues. Per germline, CDR1 SGHDT and CDR2 YYEEEE. After removal of 4 bases from V and 3 bases from J, the junction contained 1 base not matched to a gene. In DNA form, the CDR3 reads TGTGCCAGCAGCAGGACAGGGGACACCGGGGAGCTGTTTTTT. It codes for CASSRTGDTGELFF.

Ten or more counts support this clone. This chain uses TRBV4-2 with TRBJ2-1; the match to TRBD2 covers 13 bases. V lost 6 bases and J lost 4; bases outside the gene matches: 6. The CDR3 spans 16 residues. The germline V gene encodes CDR1 LGHNA and CDR2 YNFKEQ. Here the CDR3 DNA reads TGTGCCAGCAGTCCGTCGGGACTAGCGGGGTACAATGAGCAGTTCTTC. It yields the protein CASSPSGLAGYNEQFF.

The CDR3 sequence is CASSETGASGANVLTF. CDR3 nucleotide sequence: TGTGCCAGCAGTGAGACAGGGGCCTCTGGGGCCAACGTCCTGACTTTC. This chain links TRBV2 with TRBJ2-6; 8 nucleotides agree with TRBD1. Losses at the gene ends were 3 bases for V and 0 bases for J; bases not matched to a gene: 1. This CDR3 comprises 16 residues. Per the germline V gene, CDR1 is SNHLY and CDR2 is FYNNEI.

This chain links TRBV10-2 with TRBJ2-1, with D unresolved. Trimming removed 7 bases at V and 7 bases at J, with 14 bases between. CDR1 is WSHSY and CDR2 is SAAADI in the germline V gene. The CDR3 loop spans 13 amino acids. For the CDR3, the DNA is TGCGCCAGCATTCTGAGCACCTTTAATGAGCAGTTCTTC. This encodes CASILSTFNEQFF.

This clone was seen a single time. The V call is TRBV4-2, the J call TRBJ2-3; 11 bases match TRBD2. The junction had 1 base not matched to a gene; V was cut back by 4 bases and J by 1 base. The CDR3 has 15 residues. In germline, CDR1 is LGHNA, CDR2 YNFKEQ. The DNA of the CDR3 is TGTGCCAGCAGCCTGGGACTAGCGGGCACAGATACGCAGTATTTT. This codes for CASSLGLAGTDTQYF.

The rearrangement links TRBV11-3 to TRBJ2-3, with 15 positions matching TRBD2. This CDR3 is 18 amino acids long. Looked up from germline, CDR1 is SGHNT and CDR2 is YENEEA. The ends lost 5 bases at V and 1 base at J; junction bases unmatched: 7. CDR3: CASSPGGLAGGGTDTQYF. In DNA, the CDR3 is TGTGCCAGCAGCCCAGGGGGACTAGCGGGGGGTGGCACAGATACGCAGTATTTT.

The CDR3 reads CASSYRLFGETQYF. The CDR3 DNA reads as TGTGCCAGCAGTTACCGACTATTTGGAGAGACCCAGTACTTC. The rearrangement joins TRBV6-5 to TRBJ2-5, with D possibly TRBD2 on 5 matching bases. V was shortened by 2 bases and J by 4 bases, with 11 bases between the two germline ends. Germline loops: CDR1 MNHEY, CDR2 SVGAGI. This CDR3 spans 14 amino acids.

This clone has more than one count but fewer than ten. This sequence joins TRBV18 and TRBJ1-5, with TRBD1 matching over 7 bases. The CDR3 length is 18 residues. The germline gives CDR1 KGHSH, CDR2 LQKENI. The ends lost 6 bases at V and 0 bases at J; junction bases unmatched: 14. In nucleotides, the CDR3 is TGTGCCAGCTCGCAACTTCCGGGACAGAAAAATAGCAATCAGCCCCAGCATTTT. Amino acids: CASSQLPGQKNSNQPQHF. Filled out from reference TRBV18 and TRBJ1-5, the complete variable domain reads NAGVMQNPRHLVRRRGQEARLRCSPMKGHSHVYWYRQLPEEGLKFMVYLQKENIIDESGMPKERFSAEFPKEGPSILRIQQVVRGDSAAYFCASSQLPGQKNSNQPQHFGDGTRLSIL.

The rearrangement joins TRBV7-6 to TRBJ1-1, with a possible D match to TRBD1 (6 bases). This CDR3 contains 11 residues. V shed 5 bases and J shed 10 bases, with 11 bases lying between them. CDR1 SGHVS and CDR2 FNYEAQ come from the germline V gene. CDR3 loop: CASSPGTRAFF. For the CDR3, the DNA is TGTGCCAGCAGCCCCGGGACAAGAGCTTTCTTT.

The chain links TRBV24-1 to TRBJ2-3, with 9 bases matching TRBD1. The CDR3 consists of 15 residues. The germline V gene has CDR1 KGHDR and CDR2 SFDVKD. The V gene end was trimmed by 4 bases and the J gene end by 1 base; junction bases not matched to a gene: 2. CDR3 sequence (DNA): TGTGCCACCAGTGACCGGACAGGGGGCACAGATACGCAGTATTTT. This codes for CATSDRTGGTDTQYF.

CDR3 loop: CASSHPTGGNYGYTF. CDR3 coding DNA: TGTGCCAGCAGCCACCCAACAGGGGGGAACTATGGCTACACCTTC. The rearrangement uses TRBV3-1 (or the pseudogene TRBV3-2) and TRBJ1-2, with TRBD1 matching over 8 bases. This CDR3 is 15 amino acids long. Germline CDR1 and CDR2: LGHDT and YNNKEL (reference sequence). The J segment lost 2 bases and the V segment lost 3 bases, leaving 5 bases of the junction unmatched.

The genes are TRBV10-3 and TRBJ2-3, with 7 bases aligning to TRBD1. The trim removed 2 bases at V and 3 bases at J, leaving 5 bases unmatched. Germline-derived CDR1 and CDR2 are ENHRY and SYGVKD. The CDR3 sequence is 15 residues long. The CDR3 region is CAISEKGAVTDTQYF. CDR3 bases: TGTGCCATCAGTGAGAAGGGGGCCGTAACAGATACGCAGTATTTT.